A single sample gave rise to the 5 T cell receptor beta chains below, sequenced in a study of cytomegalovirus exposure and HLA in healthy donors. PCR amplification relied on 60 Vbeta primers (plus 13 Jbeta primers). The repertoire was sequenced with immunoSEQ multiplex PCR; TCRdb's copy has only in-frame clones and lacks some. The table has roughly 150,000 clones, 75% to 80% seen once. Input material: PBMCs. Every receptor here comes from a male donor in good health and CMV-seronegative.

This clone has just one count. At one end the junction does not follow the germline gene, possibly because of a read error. The CDR3 here is CSSSLDVFGWEEFF. The CDR3 nucleotides are TGTTCCAGCAGCTTAGACGTTTTTGGGTGGGAGGAGTTTTTT. V gene TRBV7-9 combines with J gene TRBJ1-4, with D hard to call. The CDR3 has 14 residues. Germline-derived CDR1 and CDR2 are SEHNR and FQNEAQ (reference sequence). The complete variable domain, with remaining parts taken from reference TRBV7-9 and TRBJ1-4, reads DTGVSQNPRHKITKRGQNVTFRCDPISEHNRLYWYRQTLGQGPEFLTYFQNEAQLEKSRLLSDRFSAERPKGSFSTLEIQRTEQGDSAMYLCSSSLDVFGWEEFFGSGTQLSVL.

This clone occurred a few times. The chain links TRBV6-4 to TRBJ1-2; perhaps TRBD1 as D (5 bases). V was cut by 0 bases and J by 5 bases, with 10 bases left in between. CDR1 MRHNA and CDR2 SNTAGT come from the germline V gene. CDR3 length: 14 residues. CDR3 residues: CASSDSAGLYGYTF. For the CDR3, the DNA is TGTGCCAGCAGTGACTCGGCAGGGCTTTATGGCTACACCTTC.

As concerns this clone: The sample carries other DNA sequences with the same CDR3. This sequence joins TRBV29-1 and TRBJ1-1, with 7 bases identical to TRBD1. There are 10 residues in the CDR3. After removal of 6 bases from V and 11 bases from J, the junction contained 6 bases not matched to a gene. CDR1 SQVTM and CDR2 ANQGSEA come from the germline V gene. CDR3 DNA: TGCAGCGTGCGGGACAGAGAGGCTTTCTTT. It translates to CSVRDREAFF.

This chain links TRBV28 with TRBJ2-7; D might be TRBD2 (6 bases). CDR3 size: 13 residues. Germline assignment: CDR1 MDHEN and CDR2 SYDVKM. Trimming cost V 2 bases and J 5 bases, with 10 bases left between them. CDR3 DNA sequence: TGTGCCAGCAGTTTAGGAGGGGCCGACGAGCAGTACTTC. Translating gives CASSLGGADEQYF. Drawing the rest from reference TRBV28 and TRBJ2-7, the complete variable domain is DVKVTQSSRYLVKRTGEKVFLECVQDMDHENMFWYRQDPGLGLRLIYFSYDVKMKEKGDIPEGYSVSREKKERFSLILESASTNQTSMYLCASSLGGADEQYFGPGTRLTVT.

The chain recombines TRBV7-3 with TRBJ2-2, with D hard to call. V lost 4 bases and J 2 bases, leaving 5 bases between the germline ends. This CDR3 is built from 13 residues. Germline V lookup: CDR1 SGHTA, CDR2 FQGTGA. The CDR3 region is CASSYYNTGELFF. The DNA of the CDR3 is TGTGCCAGCAGCTACTATAACACCGGGGAGCTGTTTTTT.